This T cell receptor (beta chain) was found in a study of Ad26.COV2.S vaccination and SARS-CoV-2 variants. The germline V gene encodes CDR1 SGHRS and CDR2 YFSETQ. There are 14 residues in the CDR3. V was trimmed by 1 base and J by 0 bases, leaving 7 bases between them. Noted treatment: roughly 18 received Ad26.COV2.S at low or high dose, single or two shots; roughly five received placebo; per-sample allocation not given. All samples were drawn on day 63, counting from the first vaccine or placebo injection. Data came from immunoSEQ multiplex PCR; TCRdb stores just in-frame clones and leaves some out. Of 450,000 to 550,000 clones listed, 80% to 90% are singletons.

This TCR was recovered from a person aged 18-60 years who received the Ad26.COV2.S COVID-19 vaccine or a placebo. The genes are TRBV5-1 and TRBJ2-5; no definite D call. The sample was peripheral blood, taken in a trial of Ad26.COV2.S vaccine versus placebo. As DNA, the CDR3 is TGCGCCAGCAGCTTGTTAGCCAACCAAGAGACCCAGTACTTC. This translates into CASSLLANQETQYF.